This entry lists 31 T cell receptor beta chains sequenced from one sample in a study of identical twins. Via MiXCR, TCRdb re-called the 5' RACE reads, giving one row per CDR3 protein. The sample holds approximately 1.8 million distinct CDR3 sequences, around 33% seen once. The material sequenced was cord blood. The receptor set was obtained from a newborn girl in good health.

With regard to this clonotype: One end of the junction varies from germline; a read error may be responsible. V is TRBV25-1 and J is TRBJ1-4, with 8 bases matching TRBD1. CDR3 length: 15 amino acids. Germline CDR1 reads MGHDK; CDR2 reads SYGVNS. The CDR3 sequence: CAGSEYQGASEKLFF. The CDR3 DNA reads as TGTGCCGGCAGTGAATATCAGGGGGCGAGTGAAAAACTGTTTTTT.

The V and J genes are TRBV20-1 and TRBJ2-7, with 7 bases identical to TRBD2. With V trimmed by 5 bases and J by 4 bases, 11 bases remained unmatched. The CDR3 spans 14 residues. Germline CDR1 and CDR2: DFQATT and SNEGSKA (reference sequence). Here the CDR3 DNA reads TGCAGTGCTTCCGGGCTAGCGGACACTTACGAGCAGTACTTC. Its protein is CSASGLADTYEQYF.

In its sample, this clonotype was seen a few times. The genes are TRBV14 and TRBJ1-2; a possible D gene is TRBD1 (5 bases). Trimming removed 4 bases at V and 1 base at J, with 13 bases between. Germline V lookup: CDR1 SGHDN, CDR2 FVKESK. The length of the CDR3 is 15 residues. This CDR3 is CASSLRGSHNYGYTF. CDR3 bases: TGTGCCAGCAGCCTTAGGGGCAGCCATAACTATGGCTACACCTTC.

V gene TRBV5-1 combines with J gene TRBJ1-3; no reliable D call. The CDR3 is made up of 17 amino acids. The germline V gene encodes CDR1 SGHRS and CDR2 YFSETQ. Deletions cut 0 bases from V and 0 bases from J, with 13 bases between. CDR3: CASSLVGRGLSGNTIYF. In DNA form, the CDR3 reads TGCGCCAGCAGCTTGGTGGGAAGAGGGCTCTCTGGAAACACCATATATTTT.

J is TRBJ2-1 and V is TRBV11-2; TRBD2 agrees at 15 bases. The better agreement between TRBJ2-7 and the DNA end casts doubt on the J call. The CDR3 has 22 amino acids. CDR1 is SGHAT, CDR2 FQNNGV, per germline. The DNA of the CDR3 is TGTGCCAGCAGCCTGACATTTTACACCGGGACTAGCGGGAGGATGAACTACAATGAGCAGTACTTC. Translation gives CASSLTFYTGTSGRMNYNEQYF.

The chain recombines TRBV28 with TRBJ2-7; 11 bases are a match to TRBD2. The CDR3 spans 15 residues. CDR1 MDHEN and CDR2 SYDVKM come from the germline V gene. V dropped 2 bases and J dropped 8; count of bases not matched to a gene: 8. The CDR3 DNA reads as TGTGCCAGCAGTTTAAGGCTAGCGGGAGGTAGGAAGCAGTACTTC. This codes for CASSLRLAGGRKQYF.

With regard to this clonotype: One end of the junction fails to match germline, which may point to a read error. This chain uses TRBV3-1 with TRBJ1-6, with 7 bases fitting TRBD1. Germline V gene lookup returns CDR1 LGHDT and CDR2 YNNKEL (reference sequence). This CDR3 is built from 18 residues. Written as DNA, the CDR3 is TGTGCCAGCAGCCAAGATCTAAGAGGGGGCACCTATAATTCACCCCCCCACTTT. Translation: CASSQDLRGGTYNSPPHF.

With regard to this clonotype: An end of the junction does not agree with germline; a read error may underlie this. V usage is TRBV7-2 and J usage is TRBJ2-7, with D maybe TRBD2 (5 bases). The CDR3 is made up of 15 amino acids. CDR1 and CDR2 from the germline V gene are SGHTA and FQGNSA. DNA for the CDR3: TGTGCCGGCAGCCCAGGAGGTAGCAGATCCTACGAGCAGTACTTC. This sequence encodes CAGSPGGSRSYEQYF. Combining the CDR3 with reference TRBV7-2 and TRBJ2-7 gives the whole variable domain GAGVSQSPSNKVTEKGKDVELRCDPISGHTALYWYRQSLGQGLEFLIYFQGNSAPDKSGLPSDRFSAERTGGSVSTLTIQRTQQEDSAVYLCAGSPGGSRSYEQYFGPGTRLTVT.

This clonotype was recorded a few times. The chain links TRBV24-1 to TRBJ2-1; TRBD1 or TRBD2 may be the D gene (6 bases each). The germline V gene encodes CDR1 KGHDR and CDR2 SFDVKD. The CDR3 covers 16 residues. Trimming left V 1 base short and J 0 bases short, with 9 bases between. The CDR3 sequence is CATSDFGGASYNEQFF. Written as DNA, the CDR3 is TGTGCCACCAGTGATTTCGGGGGCGCCTCCTACAATGAGCAGTTCTTC.

The chain employs TRBV12-3 or TRBV12-4 and TRBJ2-5, with D hard to call. The CDR3 contains 13 residues. Trimming stripped 5 bases from V and 11 bases from J, with 18 bases between. CDR3 bases: TGTGCCAGCAGTCCAGCATTAAACAATGAGCAGTACTTC. This codes for CASSPALNNEQYF.

This clonotype has more than one count but fewer than ten. This sequence joins TRBV11-2 and TRBJ1-2, with 8 bases aligning to TRBD1. CDR1 is SGHAT, CDR2 FQNNGV, per germline. The CDR3 loop spans 19 amino acids. Losses at the gene ends were 4 bases for V and 0 bases for J; bases not matched to a gene: 16. CDR3 residues: CASSSVGFRRGQANYGYTF. CDR3 nucleotides: TGTGCCAGCAGCTCCGTAGGGTTTCGCAGGGGGCAAGCTAACTATGGCTACACCTTC.

V gene TRBV4-2 combines with J gene TRBJ2-3, with D possibly called TRBD1 or TRBD2 (5 bases each). There are 16 residues in the CDR3. Germline V gene lookup returns CDR1 LGHNA and CDR2 YNFKEQ. V lost 0 bases, J lost 2 bases, and 12 bases lay in between. The CDR3 protein is CASSQDYGGPTDTQYF. CDR3 bases: TGTGCCAGCAGCCAAGATTATGGGGGTCCCACAGATACGCAGTATTTT.

This clonotype has only a few counts. CDR3 nucleotide sequence: TGTGCCAGCAGTCGCAGGGGCTCCCATAATGAAAAACTGTTTTTT. It encodes CASSRRGSHNEKLFF. V is TRBV7-2 and J is TRBJ1-4; D is perhaps TRBD1 (6 bases). CDR1 is SGHTA and CDR2 is FQGNSA in the germline V gene. The CDR3 loop spans 15 amino acids. V was trimmed by 6 bases and J by 4 bases, leaving 15 bases between them.

This chain connects TRBV12-3 or TRBV12-4 to TRBJ2-5, with 8 bases matching TRBD2. The V and J ends lost 3 bases and 11 bases, in that order; junction bases with no gene match: 14. The CDR3 spans 15 residues. The DNA of the CDR3 is TGTGCCAGCAGTTTGGTAGCGGGGTTCGACAATGAGCAGTACTTC. Translating it yields CASSLVAGFDNEQYF.

This sequence joins TRBV10-3 and TRBJ2-1; TRBD2 matches at 7 bases. CDR3 length: 13 residues. V trimming: 4 bases; J trimming: 6 bases; junction bases outside the gene matches: 3. The germline V gene encodes CDR1 ENHRY and CDR2 SYGVKD. The CDR3 reads CAISGGGFNEQFF. The CDR3 nucleotides are TGTGCCATCAGTGGGGGGGGGTTCAATGAGCAGTTCTTC.

Details on this clonotype: A single base separates this from a much larger clone, so it may be a read error. This chain uses TRBV7-9 with TRBJ1-5, with D hard to call. Germline V gene sequence: CDR1 SEHNR, CDR2 FQNEAQ (reference sequence). The CDR3 consists of 12 residues. CDR3 sequence (DNA): TGTGCCTGCAGCTTAGAGGATCAGCCCCAGCATTTT. This encodes CACSLEDQPQHF.

On this clonotype: Just one base apart from a much larger clone, this may be a read error. This chain joins TRBV10-3 and TRBJ1-2, with D uncertain. This CDR3 is 13 amino acids long. Between the trimmed V and J ends, which lost 8 bases and 0 bases, there was a span of 10 bases. Germline V gives CDR1 ENHRY, CDR2 SYGVKD. CDR3 bases: TGTGCCATCTGTCGGGGATCTAACTATGGCTACACCTTC. Its protein product is CAICRGSNYGYTF.

The gene calls are TRBV27 and TRBJ2-1; the D gene is possibly TRBD1 (6 bases). V gave up 1 base and J gave up 1 base, with 14 bases separating them. Germline V CDR1 and CDR2: MNHEY, SMNVEV (reference sequence). The CDR3 totals 17 residues. CDR3 residues: CASSLFWQGKSYNEQFF. CDR3 sequence (DNA): TGTGCCAGCAGTTTATTCTGGCAGGGGAAATCCTACAATGAGCAGTTCTTC.

The chain couples TRBV24-1 to TRBJ1-1; D may be TRBD1 (5 bases). The CDR3 length is 16 residues. V lost 2 bases, J lost 1 base, and 13 bases lay in between. Germline V gives CDR1 KGHDR, CDR2 SFDVKD. The CDR3 bases are TGTGCCACCAGTGATTCTAAGGGGATAGGGAACACTGAAGCTTTCTTT. This codes for CATSDSKGIGNTEAFF.

This clonotype was observed a few times. The gene calls are TRBV4-1 and TRBJ2-3; weak D call: TRBD2 (6 bases). This CDR3 is built from 15 residues. V lost 1 base to trimming and J lost 4 bases, with 12 bases between them. The V gene's germline CDR1 is MGHRA and CDR2 YSYEKL. The CDR3 DNA reads as TGCGCCAGCAGCCAAGGAAGACTAGAATCAGATACGCAGTATTTT. Its protein is CASSQGRLESDTQYF.

This clonotype occurred a few times. This sequence joins TRBV28 and TRBJ1-6; 8 bases map to TRBD1. This CDR3 is built from 12 residues. In germline, CDR1 is MDHEN, CDR2 SYDVKM. V dropped 4 bases and J dropped 16; count of bases not matched to a gene: 6. The CDR3 region is CASSSSTGVLHF. The CDR3 nucleotides read TGTGCCAGCAGTTCCTCGACAGGGGTGCTCCACTTT. Filled out from reference TRBV28 and TRBJ1-6, the complete variable domain reads DVKVTQSSRYLVKRTGEKVFLECVQDMDHENMFWYRQDPGLGLRLIYFSYDVKMKEKGDIPEGYSVSREKKERFSLILESASTNQTSMYLCASSSSTGVLHFGNGTRLTVT.

This clonotype was detected ten times or more. The CDR3 loop reads CSVEDYLSTGGYEQYF. The CDR3 nucleotides read TGCAGCGTTGAAGACTACCTTTCGACAGGGGGCTACGAGCAGTACTTC. The chain joins TRBV29-1 to TRBJ2-7; 9 nucleotides align to TRBD1. Germline V gene data show CDR1 as SQVTM and CDR2 as ANQGSEA. J lost 3 bases, V lost 0 bases, and 9 bases had no gene match. The CDR3 length is 16 residues.

This clonotype appeared a few times. The J gene is TRBJ2-1, the V gene TRBV5-4; TRBD1 or TRBD2 may be the D gene (6 bases each). The J call may not be correct, given that the DNA end is closer to TRBJ2-7. Germline V gives CDR1 SGHNT, CDR2 YYREEE (reference sequence). CDR3 length: 17 amino acids. CDR3 nucleotide sequence: TGTGCCAGCAGCCAAGGGGGGCTATACACCGCCTACAATGAGCAGTACTTC. Protein: CASSQGGLYTAYNEQYF.

This clonotype has at least ten counts. This chain uses TRBV4-2 with TRBJ2-7; 9 positions agree with TRBD1. The length of the CDR3 is 14 residues. J lost 4 bases, V lost 5 bases, and 6 bases had no gene match. The germline V gene encodes CDR1 LGHNA and CDR2 YNFKEQ. CDR3 DNA: TGTGCCAGCAGCACCCCGGGACAGGGATACGAGCAGTACTTC. Amino acids: CASSTPGQGYEQYF.

The DNA for the CDR3 is TGCACCAGCAGCCAAGAGGGGGAGGGACAGCCCCAGCATTTT. Amino acids: CTSSQEGEGQPQHF. This rearrangement joins TRBV1 to TRBJ1-5. TRBV1 is deemed a pseudogene. CDR3 length equals 14 residues.

The V call is TRBV6-2 or TRBV6-3, the J call TRBJ2-1; D unclear. The CDR3 runs 15 residues. Germline V gives CDR1 MNHEY, CDR2 SVGEGT. V was trimmed by 2 bases and J by 3 bases, leaving 11 bases between them. The CDR3 sequence: CASSYRPYCYNEQFF. Here the CDR3 DNA reads TGTGCCAGCAGTTACCGGCCTTATTGCTACAATGAGCAGTTCTTC.

The V and J genes are TRBV2 and TRBJ2-1; 9 bases line up with TRBD2. The CDR3 sequence is 15 residues long. Germline-derived CDR1 and CDR2 are SNHLY and FYNNEI. The J segment lost 6 bases and the V segment lost 3 bases, leaving 6 bases of the junction unmatched. CDR3 nucleotide sequence: TGTGCCAGCAGTGAGGGAGGACTAGCGATCAATGAGCAGTTCTTC. This translates into CASSEGGLAINEQFF.

The chain joins TRBV10-3 to TRBJ2-1; 13 nucleotides align to TRBD2. CDR1 and CDR2 from the germline V gene are ENHRY and SYGVKD. This CDR3 comprises 16 residues. With V trimmed by 4 bases and J by 8 bases, 8 bases remained unmatched. The CDR3 DNA follows: TGTGCCATCAGTGTCCGGACTAGCGGGAGTGGGGATGAGCAGTTCTTC. Encoded protein: CAISVRTSGSGDEQFF.

The chain joins TRBV6-5 to TRBJ2-1; D remains ambiguous. Between the trimmed V and J ends, which lost 6 bases and 12 bases, there was a span of 12 bases. The CDR3 has 11 amino acids. CDR1 and CDR2 from the germline V gene are MNHEY and SVGAGI. CDR3 region: CASSREGRQFF. CDR3 in DNA: TGTGCCAGCAGCCGAGAAGGAAGGCAGTTCTTC.

This chain connects TRBV19 to TRBJ2-7; D unclear. The germline CDR1 and CDR2 sequences are LNHDA and SQIVND (reference sequence). Trimming took 3 bases from V and 3 from J, leaving 12 bases between them. This CDR3 is built from 14 residues. The DNA of the CDR3 is TGTGCCAGTAGTATGAGTAGGAACTACTACGAGCAGTACTTC. Translated: CASSMSRNYYEQYF.

This clonotype was found a few times. The chain joins TRBV20-1 to TRBJ1-2; no reliable D call. Trimming cost V 3 bases and J 4 bases, with 12 bases left between them. Germline V lookup: CDR1 DFQATT, CDR2 SNEGSKA (reference sequence). This CDR3 contains 13 residues. The CDR3 nucleotides read TGCAGTGCTAGCCGACCGTCCCCCTATGGCTACACCTTC. Its protein product is CSASRPSPYGYTF.